The entry below gives a single T cell receptor (beta chain) sequence along with its context. Its specificity is unknown. A multiplex PCR was run with 60 Vbeta primers and 13 Jbeta primers. Only in-frame clones appear in the TCRdb table, and some are missing; sequencing was by immunoSEQ multiplex PCR. The sample records some 130,000 clones, about 74% being singletons. This sample is drawn from a study of cytomegalovirus exposure and HLA in healthy donors. Study overall: Samples from HLA-typed donors yielded about 85 million unique TCRs in an early data release. Among the 400 or so donors who were genotyped, 81% fell in the genetic ancestry cluster that is associated with self-reported Caucasian donors. Study-level points and caveats: Cytomegalovirus-associated status was assigned to about 170 TCR beta chains.

Material: PBMCs. The sequence was obtained from a male donor in good health and CMV-seronegative.

CDR3: CASSLYTDTQYF. CDR3 bases: TGTGCCAGCAGCCTTTACACAGATACGCAGTATTTT. The V gene is TRBV7-2, the J gene TRBJ2-3; D not resolved. This CDR3 region has 12 residues. Germline-derived CDR1 and CDR2 are SGHTA and FQGNSA. Trimming shortened V by 5 bases and J by 2 bases, and 5 bases separated the two germline ends.